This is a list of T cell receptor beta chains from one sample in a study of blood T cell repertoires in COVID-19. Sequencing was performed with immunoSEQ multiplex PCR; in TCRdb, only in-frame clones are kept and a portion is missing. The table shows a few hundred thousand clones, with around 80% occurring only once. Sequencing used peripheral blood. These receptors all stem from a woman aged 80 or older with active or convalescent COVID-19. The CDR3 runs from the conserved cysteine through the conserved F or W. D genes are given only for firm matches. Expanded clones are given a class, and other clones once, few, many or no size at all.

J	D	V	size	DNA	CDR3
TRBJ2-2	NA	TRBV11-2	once	TGTGCCAGCAGCCCCGGACAGAACACCGGGGAGCTGTTTTTT	CASSPGQNTGELFF
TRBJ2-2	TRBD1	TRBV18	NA	TGTGCCAGCTCACCGTTTGGGACAGGGGACACCGGGGAGCTGTTTTTT	CASSPFGTGDTGELFF
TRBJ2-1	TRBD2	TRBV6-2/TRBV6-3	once	TGTGCCAGCAGTTACTCGCGGCCTAGCGGGGGTCCCCACCTGTACAATGAGCAGTTCTTC	CASSYSRPSGGPHLYNEQFF
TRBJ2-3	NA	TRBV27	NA	TGTGCCAGCAGTTTAGATTTTCCTCGGAGACCCACAGATACGCAGTATTTT	CASSLDFPRRPTDTQYF
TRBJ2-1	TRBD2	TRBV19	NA	TGTGCCAGTAGTCTCAGGACTAGCGGGGGCTACAATGAGCAGTTCTTC	CASSLRTSGGYNEQFF
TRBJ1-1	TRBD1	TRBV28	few	TGTGCCAGCAGTCCGAGGCCGGGACAGGGTGGCACTGAAGCTTTCTTT	CASSPRPGQGGTEAFF
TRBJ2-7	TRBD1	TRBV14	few	TGTGCCAGCAGCCGTCCGGGACAGGGGTTAGGCGAGCAGTACTTC	CASSRPGQGLGEQYF
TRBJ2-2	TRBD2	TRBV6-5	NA	TGTGCCAGCAGTTACCGGGGGGGCGAGCACGGGGAGCTGTTTTTT	CASSYRGGEHGELFF
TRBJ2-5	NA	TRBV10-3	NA	TGTGCCATCAGTGATTCCGGGAGAGGGGAGACCCAGTACTTC	CAISDSGRGETQYF
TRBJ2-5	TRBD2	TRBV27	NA	TGTGCCAGCACCTCACTAGCGGGATTGGGAGAGACCCAGTACTTC	CASTSLAGLGETQYF
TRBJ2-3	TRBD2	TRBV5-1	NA	TGCGCCAGCAGCTTGGGACTAGCGGGGCCCACAGATACGCAGTATTTT	CASSLGLAGPTDTQYF
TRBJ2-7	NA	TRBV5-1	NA	TGCGCCAGCGGGCGTTCGGCAGGGAGGTACGAGCAGTACTTC	CASGRSAGRYEQYF
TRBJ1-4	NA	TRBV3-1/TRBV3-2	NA	TGTGCCAGCAGCCAAGGGATCCGTCAGGGGGAAAAACTGTTTTTT	CASSQGIRQGEKLFF
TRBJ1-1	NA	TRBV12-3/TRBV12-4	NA	TGTGCCAGCAGTCAAAGGACAGACACTGAAGCTTTCTTT	CASSQRTDTEAFF
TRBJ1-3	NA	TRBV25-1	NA	TGTGCCAGCAGTGATCCTGGAGGGTCTGGAAACACCATATATTTT	CASSDPGGSGNTIYF
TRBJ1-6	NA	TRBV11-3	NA	TGTGCCAGCAGCTTGCGACAGTCAGATTCACCCCTCCACTTT	CASSLRQSDSPLHF
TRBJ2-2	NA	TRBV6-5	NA	TGTGCCAGCAGTTACTCCGGACAGACTAACACCGGGGAGCTGTTTTTT	CASSYSGQTNTGELFF
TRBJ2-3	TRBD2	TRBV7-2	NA	TGTGCCAGCAGCTTAGGACTAGCGGGAGGGCCAGATACGCAGTATTTT	CASSLGLAGGPDTQYF
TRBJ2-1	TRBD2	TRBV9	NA	TGTGCCAGCAGCACCCTAGCGGGAGTGGGCTACAATGAGCAGTTCTTC	CASSTLAGVGYNEQFF
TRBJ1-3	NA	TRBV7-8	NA	TGTGCCAGCAGCACATCTGGGGCCATTATCTCTGGAAACACCATATATTTT	CASSTSGAIISGNTIYF
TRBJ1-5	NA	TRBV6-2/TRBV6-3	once	TGTGCCAGCAGTTACTTGAACCGGGACACCGGTTATTTT	CASSYLNRDTGYF
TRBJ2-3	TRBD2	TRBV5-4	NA	TGTGCCAGCAGTACTGAGGGCGGGGGGTTCACAGATACGCAGTATTTT	CASSTEGGGFTDTQYF
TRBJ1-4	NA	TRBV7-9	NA	TGTGCCAGCAGCTTAGTAACGGGGGAAAAACTGTTTTTT	CASSLVTGEKLFF
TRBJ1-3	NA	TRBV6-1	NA	TGTGCCAGCAGTGAAGGAATGCAATGGAGCGGGCGCTCTGGAAACACCATATATTTT	CASSEGMQWSGRSGNTIYF
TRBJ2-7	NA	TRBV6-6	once	TGTGCCAGCAGTTACTCTCTAGTCTCCTACGAGCAGTACTTC	CASSYSLVSYEQYF
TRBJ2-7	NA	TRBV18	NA	TGTGCCAGAAATCCAGGGGCCCGTCCGAACAGTGAAAGATACTCCTACGAGCAGTACTTC	CARNPGARPNSERYSYEQYF
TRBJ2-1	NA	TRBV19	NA	TGTGCCAGTATCAAGGCAGGGGTCGGCGCGTGGGAGCAGTTCTTC	CASIKAGVGAWEQFF
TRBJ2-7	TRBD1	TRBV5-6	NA	TGTGCCAGCAGCAAACGCGGGACAGGTCGATACGAGCAGTACTTC	CASSKRGTGRYEQYF
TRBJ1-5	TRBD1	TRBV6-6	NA	TGTGCCAGCAGTTACCCGTCGGGACAGGGCAATCAGCCCCAGCATTTT	CASSYPSGQGNQPQHF
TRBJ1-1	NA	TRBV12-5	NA	TGTGCTAGTGGTTTGGCGGCGGGGGCAAGATGGACTGAAGCTTTCTTT	CASGLAAGARWTEAFF
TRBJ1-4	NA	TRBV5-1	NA	TGCGCCAGCAGCCCCCAGGGACATCCGAATGAAAAACTGTTTTTT	CASSPQGHPNEKLFF
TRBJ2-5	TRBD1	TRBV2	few	TGTGCCAGCAGTGCAGGGGGCGCGGGAGAGACCCAGTACTTC	CASSAGGAGETQYF
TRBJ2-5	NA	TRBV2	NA	TGTGCCAGCAGTGTTCGCACCTCAAGGGGGGAGACCCAGTACTTC	CASSVRTSRGETQYF
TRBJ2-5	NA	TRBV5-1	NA	TGCGCCAGCAGCTTGGGGCAAAACGAAGAGACCCAGTACTTC	CASSLGQNEETQYF
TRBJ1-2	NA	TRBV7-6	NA	NA	CASSLVAGGNYGGTF
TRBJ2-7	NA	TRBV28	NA	TGCTCGACCGGGACACTGACCTACGAGCAGTACTTC	CSTGTLTYEQYF
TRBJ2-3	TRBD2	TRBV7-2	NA	TGTGCCAGCAGCCCTGGACTAGTGCCAGATACGCAGTATTTT	CASSPGLVPDTQYF
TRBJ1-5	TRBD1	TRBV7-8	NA	TGTGCCAGCAGCCGAGACAGGGGACATCAGCCCCAGCATTTT	CASSRDRGHQPQHF
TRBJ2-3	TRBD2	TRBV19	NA	TGTGCCAGTAATAAGGGAGGGATCACAGATACGCAGTATTTT	CASNKGGITDTQYF
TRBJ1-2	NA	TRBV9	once	TGTGCCAGCAGCGTACAGGGTTTCTATGGCTACACCTTC	CASSVQGFYGYTF
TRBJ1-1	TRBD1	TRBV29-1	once	TGCAGCGTTACCCGACAGGGCGGCACTGAAGCTTTCTTT	CSVTRQGGTEAFF
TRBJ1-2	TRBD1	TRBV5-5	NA	TGTGCCAGCAGCTCTAGGGACAGGGACTCTAACTATGGCTACACCTTC	CASSSRDRDSNYGYTF
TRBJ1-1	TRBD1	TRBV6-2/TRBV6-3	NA	TGTGCCAGCAGCCGACAGGGTATGGTCACTGAAGCTTTCTTT	CASSRQGMVTEAFF
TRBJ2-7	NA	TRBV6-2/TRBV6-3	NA	TGTGCCAGCAGTTGGAGAGTAACTTACGAGCAGTACTTC	CASSWRVTYEQYF
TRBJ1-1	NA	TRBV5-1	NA	TGCGCCAGCAGCGACCCTGGCATCCGAGGAGAAGAAGCTTTCTTT	CASSDPGIRGEEAFF
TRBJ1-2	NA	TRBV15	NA	TGTGCCACCAGCAGAGGGTCAGGCTATGGCTACACCTTC	CATSRGSGYGYTF
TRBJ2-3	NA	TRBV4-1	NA	TGCGCCAGCAGCCAAGATTTGGGGGGGGGCCTAGCACATACGCAGTATTTT	CASSQDLGGGLAHTQYF
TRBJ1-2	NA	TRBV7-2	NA	TGTGCCAGCAGCCCCCTTGGACAGTATGGCTACACCTTC	CASSPLGQYGYTF
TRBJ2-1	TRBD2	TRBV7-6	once	TGTGCCAGCAGCTTAGTTGCGCTAGCGGGGACCTACAATGAGCAGTTCTTC	CASSLVALAGTYNEQFF
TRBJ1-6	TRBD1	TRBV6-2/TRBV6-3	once	TGTGCCAGCAGTTATCAACGGGACAGGGCCCTCAACAGGGATTCACCCCTCCACTTT	CASSYQRDRALNRDSPLHF
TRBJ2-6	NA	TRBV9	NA	TGTGCCAGCAGCCCCCGTACTAGCCCTGGGGCCAACGTCCTGACTTTC	CASSPRTSPGANVLTF
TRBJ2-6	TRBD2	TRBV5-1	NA	TGCGCCAGCAGCCCGACCGCCAGCGGGGGAGGCTCTGGGGCCAACGTCCTGACTTTC	CASSPTASGGGSGANVLTF
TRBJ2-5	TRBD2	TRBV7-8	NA	TGTGCCAGCAGCTTGACCGGGACTAGCGGGGGGCGGTACCAAGAGACCCAGTACTTC	CASSLTGTSGGRYQETQYF
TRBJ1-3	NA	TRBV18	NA	TGTGCCAGCTCTCCGGGTCTCCTTCACTCTGGAAACACCATATATTTT	CASSPGLLHSGNTIYF
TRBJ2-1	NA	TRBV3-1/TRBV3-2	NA	TGTGCCAGCAGCCAAGAAGCGGCGGCCTCTTACAATGAGCAGTTCTTC	CASSQEAAASYNEQFF
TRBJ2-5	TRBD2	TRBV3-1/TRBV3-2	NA	TGTGCCAGCAGCCACAGGACTAGCGGGGGGAGGGAGACCCAGTACTTC	CASSHRTSGGRETQYF
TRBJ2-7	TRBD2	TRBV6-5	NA	TGTGCCAGCAGTTACGGGAGGGGCTACGAGCAGTACTTC	CASSYGRGYEQYF